This is a list of T cell receptor beta chains from one sample in a study of T-cell reconstitution after alpha-beta-depleted transplantation in children. From the PCR reads, TCRdb called clonotypes with MiXCR, one entry per CDR3 protein. The sample shows 90,000 to 100,000 distinct CDR3 sequences, more than 20% of them seen only once. Here the sequenced sample was PBMCs, taken before TCRalphabeta/CD19-depleted stem cell transplant. Every receptor here comes from a boy under 10 years old with acute lymphoblastic leukemia, due to receive a stem cell transplant. The CDR3 runs from the conserved cysteine through the conserved F or W. D genes are given only for firm matches. Rows may omit the clone size; those that give it use once, few, many or a size class.

clone size | D gene | J gene | V gene | CDR3 protein | CDR3 DNA
many | NA | TRBJ1-1 | TRBV5-5 | CASSLDLNTEAFF | TGTGCCAGCAGCTTGGACTTGAACACTGAAGCTTTCTTT
few | NA | TRBJ2-5 | TRBV5-1 | CASSLYTSGETQYF | TGCGCCAGCAGCCTTTATACTAGTGGAGAGACCCAGTACTTC
many | NA | TRBJ2-1 | TRBV5-1 | CASKGYPLQGPSREQFF | TGCGCCAGCAAGGGATACCCACTCCAGGGCCCCTCTAGGGAGCAGTTCTTC
NA | NA | TRBJ2-5 | TRBV3-1 | CASSQLGGETQYF | TGTGCCAGCAGCCAACTCGGAGGAGAGACCCAGTACTTC
NA | NA | TRBJ2-1 | TRBV28 | CASSLVGGGYNEQFF | TGTGCCAGCAGTTTAGTCGGGGGCGGCTACAATGAGCAGTTCTTC
few | NA | TRBJ1-4 | TRBV15 | CATSRDVSGGGKLFF | TGTGCCACCAGCAGAGATGTCAGCGGGGGCGGAAAACTGTTTTTT
few | TRBD2 | TRBJ2-3 | TRBV28 | CASSGTTGGTDTQYF | TGTGCCAGCAGTGGAACGACGGGAGGGACAGATACGCAGTATTTT
NA | NA | TRBJ1-5 | TRBV7-8 | CASSPLQSHSNQPQHF | TGTGCCAGCAGCCCCCTTCAGAGCCATAGCAATCAGCCCCAGCATTTT
few | NA | TRBJ2-7 | TRBV7-6 | CASSLDWGGQQYF | TGTGCCAGCAGCTTAGATTGGGGGGGCCAGCAGTACTTC
many | NA | TRBJ2-7 | TRBV5-6 | CASSFRGRNYEQYF | TGTGCCAGCAGCTTCCGCGGACGGAACTACGAGCAGTACTTC
NA | NA | TRBJ2-1 | TRBV2 | CASRFGGNSYNEQFF | TGTGCCAGCAGATTTGGGGGGAACTCCTACAATGAGCAGTTCTTC
NA | NA | TRBJ2-2 | TRBV29-1 | CSVGSGGELFF | TGCAGCGTTGGATCGGGGGGGGAGCTGTTTTTT
few | NA | TRBJ2-1 | TRBV3-1 | CASSQDLSGAYNEQFF | TGTGCCAGCAGCCAAGATCTAAGCGGAGCCTACAATGAGCAGTTCTTC
NA | TRBD2 | TRBJ2-1 | TRBV7-6 | CASSLGTSGLAYNEQFF | TGTGCCAGCAGCTTGGGGACTAGCGGATTGGCCTACAATGAGCAGTTCTTC
NA | NA | TRBJ1-1 | TRBV5-1 | CASSFGGLNTEAFF | TGCGCCAGCAGCTTCGGGGGCTTGAACACTGAAGCTTTCTTT
few | TRBD2 | TRBJ2-7 | TRBV4-1 | CASSLLAGATEQYF | TGCGCCAGCAGCCTGCTAGCGGGAGCAACCGAGCAGTACTTC
NA | NA | TRBJ2-1 | TRBV9 | CASSAEGSLRYNEQFF | TGTGCCAGCAGCGCGGAAGGGTCCCTTCGATACAATGAGCAGTTCTTC
NA | NA | TRBJ2-5 | TRBV3-1 | CASCQWLGETQYF | TGTGCCAGCTGCCAATGGCTGGGGGAGACCCAGTACTTC
few | NA | TRBJ2-5 | TRBV2 | CASSVGFRETQYF | TGTGCCAGCAGTGTTGGTTTCAGGGAGACCCAGTACTTC
few | NA | TRBJ2-1 | TRBV28 | CASSWAGRGYNEQFF | TGTGCCAGCTCCTGGGCCGGACGTGGGTACAATGAGCAGTTCTTC
NA | NA | TRBJ2-1 | TRBV7-2 | CASSPGTLGEQFF | TGTGCCAGCAGCCCCGGGACTCTCGGTGAGCAGTTCTTC
many | NA | TRBJ2-7 | TRBV7-2 | CASSLAGGSYEQYF | TGTGCCAGCAGCTTAGCGGGAGGCTCCTACGAGCAGTACTTC
few | NA | TRBJ2-1 | TRBV27 | CASSLSSPASLSYNEQFF | TGTGCCAGCAGTTTATCGAGCCCCGCTAGTCTATCCTACAATGAGCAGTTCTTC
NA | TRBD2 | TRBJ2-7 | TRBV12-3/TRBV12-4 | CASSLGLAGVRAYEQYF | TGTGCCAGCAGTTTAGGTCTAGCGGGAGTCCGGGCCTACGAGCAGTACTTC
NA | NA | TRBJ1-2 | TRBV3-1 | CASSQQGTYGYTF | TGTGCCAGCAGCCAACAGGGAACCTATGGCTACACCTTC
NA | NA | TRBJ2-3 | TRBV7-2 | CASSWGHNPDTQYF | TGTGCCAGCAGCTGGGGTCACAACCCAGATACGCAGTATTTT
NA | NA | TRBJ2-3 | TRBV5-5 | CASSLEWGSDTQYF | TGTGCCAGCAGCTTGGAATGGGGGTCAGATACGCAGTATTTT
few | NA | TRBJ1-5 | TRBV7-2 | CASSLSGPDNQPQHF | TGTGCCAGCAGCTTATCCGGGCCGGACAATCAGCCCCAGCATTTT
NA | NA | TRBJ2-3 | TRBV29-1 | CSVVKLGTQYF | TGCAGCGTTGTTAAACTCGGTACGCAGTATTTT
few | TRBD2 | TRBJ2-1 | TRBV4-3 | CASSQELSSGIYKWQFF | TGCGCCAGCAGCCAAGAGCTCTCTAGCGGGATCTACAAGTGGCAGTTCTTC
NA | NA | TRBJ1-2 | TRBV11-2 | CASSLDINYGYTF | TGTGCCAGCAGCTTGGACATCAACTATGGCTACACCTTC
few | NA | TRBJ2-2 | TRBV6-5 | CASSYTQGRTGELFF | TGTGCCAGCAGTTACACCCAGGGGCGGACCGGGGAGCTGTTTTTT
few | TRBD1 | TRBJ1-1 | TRBV20-1 | CSAEPGQGINTEAFF | TGCAGTGCTGAACCGGGACAGGGCATAAACACTGAAGCTTTCTTT
NA | NA | TRBJ2-1 | TRBV12-3/TRBV12-4 | CASSTSESGGGHEQFF | TGTGCCAGCAGTACCTCTGAAAGCGGAGGGGGACATGAGCAGTTCTTC
NA | NA | TRBJ1-1 | TRBV6-5 | CASSFEGRPLGAFF | TGTGCCAGCAGTTTCGAAGGTCGCCCCCTTGGAGCTTTCTTT
once | TRBD2 | TRBJ2-3 | TRBV12-3/TRBV12-4 | CASSFGLAGAPSDTQYF | TGTGCCAGCAGTTTCGGACTAGCGGGAGCCCCTTCCGATACGCAGTATTTT
many | TRBD2 | TRBJ2-3 | TRBV15 | CATSRGRGTSKDTQYF | TGTGCCACCAGCAGGGGGAGAGGGACTAGCAAAGATACGCAGTATTTT
NA | NA | TRBJ2-5 | TRBV9 | CASSTGTGVSETQYF | TGTGCCAGCAGCACCGGGACCGGGGTGTCGGAGACCCAGTACTTC
few | NA | TRBJ1-1 | TRBV20-1 | CSARKTGIEAFF | TGCAGTGCTAGGAAGACAGGAATTGAAGCTTTCTTT
few | TRBD2 | TRBJ2-1 | TRBV4-3 | CASSQGTSGRLGEQFF | TGCGCCAGCAGCCAAGGGACTAGCGGGAGGTTAGGCGAGCAGTTCTTC
NA | NA | TRBJ1-6 | TRBV6-1 | CASHPSEGGNSPLHF | TGTGCCAGCCACCCCTCAGAGGGGGGTAATTCACCCCTCCACTTT
many | NA | TRBJ2-3 | TRBV4-1 | CASSQAWRSTDTQYF | TGCGCCAGCAGCCAAGCTTGGAGAAGCACAGATACGCAGTATTTT
NA | TRBD2 | TRBJ2-1 | TRBV15 | CATSRDYRLAVLSYNEQFF | TGTGCCACCAGCAGAGATTACCGACTAGCGGTTCTCTCCTACAATGAGCAGTTCTTC
NA | NA | TRBJ2-1 | TRBV7-2 | CASSLAGGLYNEQFF | TGTGCCAGCAGCTTAGCGGGGGGACTGTACAATGAGCAGTTCTTC
NA | TRBD2 | TRBJ2-1 | TRBV4-2 | CASSQALAGGANEQFF | TGTGCCAGCAGCCAAGCGCTAGCGGGGGGGGCCAATGAGCAGTTCTTC
many | NA | TRBJ2-1 | TRBV20-1 | CSARELGQNEQFF | TGCAGTGCTAGAGAATTGGGCCAAAATGAGCAGTTCTTC
few | NA | TRBJ1-1 | TRBV7-2 | CASSAGRGHLEAFF | TGTGCCAGCAGCGCCGGCAGGGGACACCTAGAAGCTTTCTTT
NA | NA | TRBJ1-2 | TRBV6-1 | CASSEARLRGNYGYTF | TGTGCCAGCAGTGAAGCTCGACTCCGGGGGAACTATGGCTACACCTTC
few | NA | TRBJ2-7 | TRBV3-1 | CASSQGLAEQYF | TGTGCCAGCAGCCAAGGGCTAGCGGAGCAGTACTTC
once | NA | TRBJ2-7 | TRBV28 | CASKGGGYYEQYF | TGTGCCAGCAAGGGGGGGGGGTATTACGAGCAGTACTTC
NA | TRBD2 | TRBJ2-3 | TRBV20-1 | CSANSGRTDTQYF | TGCAGTGCGAATAGCGGGAGAACAGATACGCAGTATTTT
NA | NA | TRBJ2-6 | TRBV4-3 | CASSQEFASGANVLTF | TGCGCCAGCAGCCAAGAGTTTGCCTCTGGGGCCAACGTCCTGACTTTC
NA | NA | TRBJ2-4 | TRBV5-1 | CASSSGGAKNIQYF | TGCGCCAGCTCATCCGGGGGAGCCAAAAACATTCAGTACTTC